This is a list of T cell receptor beta chains from one sample in a study of blood T cell repertoires in COVID-19. Sequenced by immunoSEQ multiplex PCR; TCRdb stores in-frame clones only, minus some. The table lists around 260,000 clones, around 80% of them singletons. Sequenced: PBMCs or T cells enriched from blood (not recorded which). The receptors here all came from a man aged 30-40 years with acute COVID-19. Each CDR3 is given with its conserved first and last residue. D genes are given only for firm matches. Some rows mark clone size as missing; the rest say once, few, many or name a class of expanded clone.

d_call	j_call	v_call	clone_size	cdr3_nt	cdr3_aa
-	TRBJ2-5	TRBV21-1	-	TGTGCCAGCAGCAAAGCTGGCAGGGCAGGCGAGACCCAGTACTTC	CASSKAGRAGETQYF
-	TRBJ1-2	TRBV14	-	TGTGCCAGCAGCCACCCCGGGACGTCGGGACAATATGGCTACACCTTC	CASSHPGTSGQYGYTF
-	TRBJ1-5	TRBV5-8	-	TGTGCCAGCAGCCCGGGGGGGGTCTATAGCAATCAGCCCCAGCATTTT	CASSPGGVYSNQPQHF
-	TRBJ1-1	TRBV27	-	TGTGCCAGCCGCGGGCACATGAACACTGAAGCTTTCTTT	CASRGHMNTEAFF
-	TRBJ1-5	TRBV7-2	-	TGTGCCAGCAGCTTACGTGCAGGGCTCAATCAGCCCCAGCATTTT	CASSLRAGLNQPQHF
-	TRBJ1-2	TRBV4-2	-	TGTGCCAGCAGCCAAGACGACCGGGATGGGGGCTACACCTTC	CASSQDDRDGGYTF
-	TRBJ2-3	TRBV6-4	few	TGTGCCAGCAGTGTAACAGAGACAGATACGCAGTATTTT	CASSVTETDTQYF
-	TRBJ2-6	TRBV6-6	-	TGTGCCAGCAGTCAGCCCCGGGCAGGGGCGTGGGGGGCCAACGTCCTGACTTTC	CASSQPRAGAWGANVLTF
TRBD1	TRBJ1-5	TRBV28	-	TGTGCCAGCCGGGACAGTAACTCTCCCCAGCATTTT	CASRDSNSPQHF
-	TRBJ1-1	TRBV2	-	TGTGCCAGCAGTGGGCCCCCCGGCGGTAAAGCTTTCTTT	CASSGPPGGKAFF
-	TRBJ2-5	TRBV5-1	once	TGTGCCAGCAGCTTTGGAGCAGGGAACGAAGAGACCCAGTACTTC	CASSFGAGNEETQYF